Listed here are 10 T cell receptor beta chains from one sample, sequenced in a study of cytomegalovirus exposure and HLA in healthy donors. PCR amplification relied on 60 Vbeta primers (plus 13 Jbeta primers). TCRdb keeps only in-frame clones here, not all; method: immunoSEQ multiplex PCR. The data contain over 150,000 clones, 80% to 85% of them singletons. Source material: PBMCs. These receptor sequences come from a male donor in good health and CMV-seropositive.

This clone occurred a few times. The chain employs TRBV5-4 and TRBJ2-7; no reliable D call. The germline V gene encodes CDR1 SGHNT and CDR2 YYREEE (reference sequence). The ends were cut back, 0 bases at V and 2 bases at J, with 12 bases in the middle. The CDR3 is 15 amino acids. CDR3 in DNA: TGTGCCAGCAGCTTGGATTTAGGTCAGGCCTACGAGCAGTACTTC. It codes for CASSLDLGQAYEQYF.

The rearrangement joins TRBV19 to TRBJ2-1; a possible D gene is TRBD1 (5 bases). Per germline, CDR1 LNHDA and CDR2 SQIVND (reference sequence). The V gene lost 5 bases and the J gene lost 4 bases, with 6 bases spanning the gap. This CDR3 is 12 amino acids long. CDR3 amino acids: CASSSGYNEQFF. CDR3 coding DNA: TGTGCCAGTAGTTCAGGGTACAATGAGCAGTTCTTC.

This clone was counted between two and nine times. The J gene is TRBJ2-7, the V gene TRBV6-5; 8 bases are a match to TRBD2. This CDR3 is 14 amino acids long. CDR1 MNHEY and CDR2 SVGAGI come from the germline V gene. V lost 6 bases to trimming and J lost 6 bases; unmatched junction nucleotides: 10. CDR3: CASSNTGTRGEQYF. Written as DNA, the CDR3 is TGTGCCAGCAGCAACACCGGGACTAGGGGCGAGCAGTACTTC.

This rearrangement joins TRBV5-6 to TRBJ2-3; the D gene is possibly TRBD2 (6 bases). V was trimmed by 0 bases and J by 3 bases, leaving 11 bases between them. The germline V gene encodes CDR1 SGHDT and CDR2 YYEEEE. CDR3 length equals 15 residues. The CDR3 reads CASSLEGSGTDTQYF. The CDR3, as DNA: TGTGCCAGCAGCTTGGAGGGTAGCGGTACAGATACGCAGTATTTT.

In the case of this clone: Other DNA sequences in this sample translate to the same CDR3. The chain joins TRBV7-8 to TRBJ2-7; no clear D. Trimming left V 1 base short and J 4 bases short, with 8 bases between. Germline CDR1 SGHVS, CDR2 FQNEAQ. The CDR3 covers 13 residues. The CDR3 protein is CASSLGETYEQYF. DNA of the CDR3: TGTGCCAGCAGCTTAGGTGAAACTTACGAGCAGTACTTC.

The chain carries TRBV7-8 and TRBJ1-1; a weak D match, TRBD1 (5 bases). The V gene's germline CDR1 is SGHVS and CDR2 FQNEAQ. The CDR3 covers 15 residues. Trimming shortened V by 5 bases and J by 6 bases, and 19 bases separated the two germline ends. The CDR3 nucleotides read TGTGCCAGCAGCCGATCCTCAGGGTCCTTGGCTGAAGCTTTCTTT. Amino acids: CASSRSSGSLAEAFF.

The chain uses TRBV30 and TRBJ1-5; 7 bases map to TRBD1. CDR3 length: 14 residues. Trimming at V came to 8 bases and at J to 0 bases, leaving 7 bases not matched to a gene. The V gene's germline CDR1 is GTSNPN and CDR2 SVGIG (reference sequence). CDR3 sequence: CALSQGNSNQPQHF. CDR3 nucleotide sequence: TGTGCCCTGTCACAGGGGAATAGCAATCAGCCCCAGCATTTT.

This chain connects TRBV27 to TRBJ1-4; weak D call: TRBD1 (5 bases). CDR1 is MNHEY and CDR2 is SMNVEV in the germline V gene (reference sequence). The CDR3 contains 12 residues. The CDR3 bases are TGTGACTATATAGCCACAGGAGAAAAACTGTTTTTT. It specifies CDYIATGEKLFF. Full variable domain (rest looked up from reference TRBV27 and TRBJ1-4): EAQVTQNPRYLITVTGKKLTVTCSQNMNHEYMSWYRQDPGLGLRQIYYSMNVEVTDKGDVPEGYKVSRKEKRNFPLILESPSPNQTSLYFCDYIATGEKLFFGSGTQLSVL.

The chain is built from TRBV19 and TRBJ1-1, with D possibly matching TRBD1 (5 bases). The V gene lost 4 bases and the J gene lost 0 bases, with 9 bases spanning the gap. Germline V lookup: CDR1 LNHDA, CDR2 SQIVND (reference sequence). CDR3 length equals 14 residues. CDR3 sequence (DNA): TGTGCCAGTAGTAGCGGGACGCTGAACACTGAAGCTTTCTTT. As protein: CASSSGTLNTEAFF.

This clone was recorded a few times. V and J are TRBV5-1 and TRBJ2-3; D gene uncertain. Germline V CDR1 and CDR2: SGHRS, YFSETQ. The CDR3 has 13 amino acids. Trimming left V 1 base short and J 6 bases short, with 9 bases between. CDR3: CASSLQNGDTQYF. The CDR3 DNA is TGCGCCAGCAGCTTGCAGAACGGGGATACGCAGTATTTT. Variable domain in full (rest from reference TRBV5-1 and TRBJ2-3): KAGVTQTPRYLIKTRGQQVTLSCSPISGHRSVSWYQQTPGQGLQFLFEYFSETQRNKGNFPGRFSGRQFSNSRSEMNVSTLELGDSALYLCASSLQNGDTQYFGPGTRLTVL.